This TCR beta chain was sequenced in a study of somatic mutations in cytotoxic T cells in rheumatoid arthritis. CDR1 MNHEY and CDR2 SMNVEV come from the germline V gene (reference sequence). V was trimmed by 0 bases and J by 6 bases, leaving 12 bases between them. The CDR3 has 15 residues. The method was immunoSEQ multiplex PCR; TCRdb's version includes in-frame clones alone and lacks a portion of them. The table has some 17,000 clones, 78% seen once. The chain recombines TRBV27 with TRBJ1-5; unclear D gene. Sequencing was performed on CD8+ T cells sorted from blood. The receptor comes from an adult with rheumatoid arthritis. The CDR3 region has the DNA TGTGCCAGCAGTTTATCTCACGGGGAATTTCAGCCCCAGCATTTT. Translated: CASSLSHGEFQPQHF.